Each of the 24 T cell receptor beta chains below was sequenced from the same sample in a study of CD8 T cells in Susac syndrome. A quantity of about 0.5 to 1 ug RNA underwent reverse transcription using random hexamers. TCRdb used MiXCR to reprocess the immunoSEQ multiplex PCR reads, holding one entry per CDR3 protein. The sample has tens of thousands of distinct CDR3 sequences; around 93% are singletons. Sequencing used CD8+ T cells from PBMCs. The receptors derive from a human donor with Susac syndrome.

This clonotype was recorded a few times. Here the CDR3 DNA reads TGTGCCAGCAGCTACGACGGGAACACTGAAGCTTTCTTT. Amino acid sequence: CASSYDGNTEAFF. The J gene is TRBJ1-1, the V gene TRBV7-3; D is uncertain. There are 13 residues in the CDR3. Germline loops: CDR1 SGHTA, CDR2 FQGTGA. Trimming took off 4 bases at V and 1 base at J, with 7 bases between the two ends.

The chain is built from TRBV5-1 and TRBJ2-2; TRBD2 matches at 7 bases. The CDR3 contains 15 residues. V gave up 1 base and J gave up 1 base; unmatched junction bases: 1. CDR1 and CDR2 (germline): SGHRS, YFSETQ. The chain's CDR3 is CASSLSSGNTGELFF. Here the CDR3 DNA reads TGCGCCAGCAGCTTGTCTAGCGGGAACACCGGGGAGCTGTTTTTT.

V gene TRBV11-2 combines with J gene TRBJ1-5, with 9 bases aligning to TRBD1. This CDR3 has 15 residues. Germline assignment: CDR1 SGHAT and CDR2 FQNNGV. Trimming at V came to 5 bases and at J to 1 base, leaving 3 bases not matched to a gene. As DNA, the CDR3 is TGTGCCAGCAGCGTGGGACAGGGCAGCAATCAGCCCCAGCATTTT. Protein sequence: CASSVGQGSNQPQHF.

V usage is TRBV3-1 and J usage is TRBJ2-7; D may be TRBD2 (6 bases). Germline V gene lookup returns CDR1 LGHDT and CDR2 YNNKEL (reference sequence). Trimming took off 4 bases at V and 6 bases at J, with 25 bases between the two ends. This CDR3 spans 17 amino acids. CDR3 DNA sequence: TGTGCCAGCAGCCTAACACACCGACTAGGAGGTCCCTCCGAGCAGTACTTC. This gives the protein CASSLTHRLGGPSEQYF.

This sequence joins TRBV20-1 and TRBJ2-5, with D uncertain. Germline lookup yields CDR1 DFQATT and CDR2 SNEGSKA (reference sequence). This CDR3 comprises 14 residues. V was trimmed by 0 bases and J by 5 bases, leaving 13 bases between them. CDR3 DNA sequence: TGCAGTGCTAGAGATCGCGATAGCTGGGAGACCCAGTACTTC. Protein: CSARDRDSWETQYF.

This clonotype was seen once. The J gene is TRBJ2-7, the V gene TRBV7-9; no reliable D call. The CDR3 extends over 18 amino acids. Germline V CDR1 and CDR2: SEHNR, FQNEAQ (reference sequence). With 5 bases removed from V and 3 bases from J, the gap between germline ends came to 26 bases. Written as DNA, the CDR3 is TGTGCCAGCAGCACGAATACCCTTGCCGGGCCCGAGGTCTACGAGCAGTACTTC. Protein sequence: CASSTNTLAGPEVYEQYF.

This sequence joins TRBV20-1 and TRBJ2-5; D may be TRBD2 (5 bases). CDR3 length: 15 amino acids. Germline-derived CDR1 and CDR2 are DFQATT and SNEGSKA (reference sequence). Trimming stripped 7 bases from V and 0 bases from J, with 18 bases between. The CDR3 sequence is CSVQPFSEDQETQYF. The CDR3 DNA sequence: TGCAGTGTTCAACCTTTTTCGGAGGACCAAGAGACCCAGTACTTC.

The chain recombines TRBV4-3 with TRBJ2-3; D is perhaps TRBD1 or TRBD2 (6 bases each). V lost 1 base to trimming and J lost 6 bases, with 11 bases between them. The CDR3 runs to 14 residues. The germline V gene encodes CDR1 LGHNA and CDR2 YSLEER. CDR3 sequence: CASSQAGGMDTQYF. The CDR3 coding sequence is TGCGCCAGCAGCCAAGCCGGGGGCATGGATACGCAGTATTTT.

This chain uses TRBV28 with TRBJ2-2; perhaps TRBD2 as D (6 bases). Germline lookup yields CDR1 MDHEN and CDR2 SYDVKM. Between the trimmed V and J ends, which lost 8 bases and 4 bases, there was a span of 14 bases. This CDR3 has 14 amino acids. DNA for the CDR3: TGTGCCAGCGGTCCGGGACTCACCACCGGGGAGCTGTTTTTT. Its protein is CASGPGLTTGELFF.

The chain combines TRBV5-1 with TRBJ2-3; TRBD2 agrees at 10 bases. V lost 4 bases and J lost 5; bases outside the gene matches: 7. This CDR3 is 15 amino acids long. Germline V CDR1 and CDR2: SGHRS, YFSETQ. CDR3 loop: CASSAAGGVRDTQYF. The CDR3, as DNA: TGCGCCAGCAGCGCAGCGGGAGGGGTCAGAGATACGCAGTATTTT.

The chain links TRBV28 to TRBJ1-4; D unclear. The V gene's germline CDR1 is MDHEN and CDR2 SYDVKM. The V end was cut by 2 bases, the J end by 8 bases, with 12 bases between. The CDR3 runs 14 residues. The CDR3, as DNA: TGTGCCAGCAGTTTAGGTTCGGAGGGCGAAAAACTGTTTTTT. Its translation is CASSLGSEGEKLFF.

CDR3 nucleotide sequence: TGTGCCAGCAGCCCCTTCAGTACCGACAATCTGCTCTACGAGCAGTACTTC. Encoded protein: CASSPFSTDNLLYEQYF. The chain carries TRBV3-1 and TRBJ2-7; D gene unclear. Trimming removed 4 bases from V and 3 bases from J, with 22 bases in between. The CDR3 loop spans 17 amino acids. The V gene's germline CDR1 is LGHDT and CDR2 YNNKEL (reference sequence).

The chain combines TRBV30 with TRBJ2-2; D is undetermined. V was trimmed by 4 bases and J by 1 base, leaving 4 bases between them. This CDR3 spans 12 amino acids. The germline gives CDR1 GTSNPN, CDR2 SVGIG (reference sequence). CDR3 nucleotide sequence: TGTGCCTGGATTGGGAACACCGGGGAGCTGTTTTTT. This gives the protein CAWIGNTGELFF. The full variable domain, rest sourced from reference TRBV30 and TRBJ2-2, is SQTIHQWPATLVQPVGSPLSLECTVEGTSNPNLYWYRQAAGRGLQLLFYSVGIGQISSEVPQNLSASRPQDRQFILSSKKLLLSDSGFYLCAWIGNTGELFFGEGSRLTVL.

The chain joins TRBV9 to TRBJ1-4; D may be TRBD1 (6 bases). Trimming pared 2 bases from V and 7 bases from J, leaving 15 bases between. The CDR3 contains 15 residues. Germline-derived CDR1 and CDR2 are SGDLS and YYNGEE. CDR3 coding DNA: TGTGCCAGCAGCGTCTTCGGGACATCCTCTGAAAAACTGTTTTTT. This encodes CASSVFGTSSEKLFF.

V is TRBV2 and J is TRBJ2-7, with no clear D. CDR1 and CDR2 from the germline V gene are SNHLY and FYNNEI. Trimming cost V 8 bases and J 1 base, with 12 bases left between them. CDR3 size: 13 residues. CDR3 DNA sequence: TGTGCCAGCCACGAGGTCCCTTCCTACGAGCAGTACTTC. Residues: CASHEVPSYEQYF.

The chain is built from TRBV10-1 and TRBJ1-2, with TRBD1 as a possible D gene (6 bases). The CDR3 contains 12 residues. Germline CDR1 and CDR2: WNHNN and SYGVQD (reference sequence). The CDR3 sequence: CYEEGGNYGYTF. As DNA, the CDR3 is TGCTACGAGGAAGGGGGTAACTATGGCTACACCTTC.

The CDR3 DNA reads TGCAGCGAGACCTCTGGCGGAGGAGATACGCAGTATTTT. Translation gives CSETSGGGDTQYF. This chain links TRBV29-1 with TRBJ2-3; TRBD2 is a possible D gene (5 bases). Trimming took 7 bases from V and 5 from J, leaving 16 bases between them. This CDR3 is built from 13 residues. Germline-derived CDR1 and CDR2 are SQVTM and ANQGSEA.

The chain uses TRBV7-8 and TRBJ2-5, with TRBD2 matching 8 bases. This CDR3 region has 15 residues. Trimming cost V 6 bases and J 0 bases; bases outside gene matches: 6. Germline V lookup: CDR1 SGHVS, CDR2 FQNEAQ. CDR3 coding DNA: TGTGCCAGCAGTCAAAGCGGGGGATACCAAGAGACCCAGTACTTC. This translates into CASSQSGGYQETQYF.

The chain carries TRBV11-1 and TRBJ2-6; D may be TRBD1 or TRBD2 (7 bases each). V shed 5 bases and J shed 0 bases, with 29 bases lying between them. This CDR3 contains 22 residues. Germline V CDR1 and CDR2: SGHAT, FQDESV (reference sequence). The CDR3 sequence is CASSGEGSRGPAASSGANVLTF. The DNA for the CDR3 is TGTGCCAGCAGCGGGGAGGGATCTAGGGGGCCCGCCGCATCCTCTGGGGCCAACGTCCTGACTTTC.

The chain recombines TRBV12-3 or TRBV12-4 with TRBJ1-5; D might be TRBD1 (5 bases). This CDR3 region has 14 residues. V was clipped by 2 bases and J by 6 bases, with 11 bases between them. CDR3 sequence (DNA): TGTGCCAGCAGTTTAAACCAGGGTAGTCAGCCCCAGCATTTT. Its protein is CASSLNQGSQPQHF.

The rearrangement joins TRBV7-9 to TRBJ1-5; D is uncertain. V lost 2 bases and J lost 6, with 5 bases in between. Germline CDR1 is SEHNR and CDR2 is FQNEAQ (reference sequence). The CDR3 is 12 residues long. The CDR3: CASSLTSQPQHF. CDR3 coding DNA: TGTGCCAGCAGCTTAACCTCTCAGCCCCAGCATTTT.

The chain combines TRBV11-2 with TRBJ2-1, with D perhaps TRBD1 or TRBD2 (5 bases each). The V gene lost 5 bases and the J gene lost 5 bases, with 13 bases spanning the gap. CDR1 SGHAT and CDR2 FQNNGV come from the germline V gene. The CDR3 has 14 residues. CDR3 coding DNA: TGTGCCAGCAGCGTCGGGACGGCAAACAATGAGCAGTTCTTC. Translation gives CASSVGTANNEQFF.

About this clonotype: This CDR3 is missing its conserved last phenylalanine or tryptophan, likely due to a read error. Because the CDR3's place on the DNA is in doubt, the DNA is left out and the CDR3 is given as listed by TCRdb. V and J are TRBV18 and TRBJ2-1; the D call in the table, TRBD1, was not verified against the DNA. With termini counted, the CDR3 has 12 amino acids. CDR1 is KGHSH and CDR2 is LQKENI in the germline V gene. The CDR3 sequence: CASSPVDRAELI.

The chain recombines TRBV29-1 with TRBJ2-1; D unresolved. CDR1 and CDR2 (germline): SQVTM, ANQGSEA. The CDR3 length is 13 residues. Trimming removed 6 bases at V and 5 bases at J, with 14 bases between. For the CDR3, the DNA is TGCAGCGTAAGACTTGGGTCCCACAATGAGCAGTTCTTC. Its translation: CSVRLGSHNEQFF.